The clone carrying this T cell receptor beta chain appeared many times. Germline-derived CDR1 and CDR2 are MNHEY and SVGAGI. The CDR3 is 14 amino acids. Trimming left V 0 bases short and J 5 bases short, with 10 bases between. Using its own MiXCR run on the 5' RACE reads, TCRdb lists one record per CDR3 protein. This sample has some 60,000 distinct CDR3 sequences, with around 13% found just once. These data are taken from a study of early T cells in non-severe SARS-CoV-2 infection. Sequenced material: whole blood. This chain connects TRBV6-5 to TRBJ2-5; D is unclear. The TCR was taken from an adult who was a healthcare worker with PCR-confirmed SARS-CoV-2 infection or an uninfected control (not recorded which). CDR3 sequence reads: CASSYSETGETQYF. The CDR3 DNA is TGTGCCAGCAGTTACTCGGAGACGGGTGAGACCCAGTACTTC.